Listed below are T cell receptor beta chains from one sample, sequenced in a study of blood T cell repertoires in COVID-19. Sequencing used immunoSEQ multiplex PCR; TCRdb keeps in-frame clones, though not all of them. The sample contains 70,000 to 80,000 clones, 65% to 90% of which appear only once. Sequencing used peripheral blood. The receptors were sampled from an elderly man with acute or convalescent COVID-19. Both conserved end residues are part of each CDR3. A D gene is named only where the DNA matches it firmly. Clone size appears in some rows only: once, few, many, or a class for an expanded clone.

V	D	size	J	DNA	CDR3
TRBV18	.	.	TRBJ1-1	TGTGCCAGCTCACCCCTTTGGGAGGGGACCCTGAACACTGAAGCTTTCTTT	CASSPLWEGTLNTEAFF
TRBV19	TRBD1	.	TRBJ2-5	TGTGCCAGTAGTCTAAGACAGGGTCGGGGACAAGAGACCCAGTACTTC	CASSLRQGRGQETQYF
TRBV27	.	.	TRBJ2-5	TGTGCCAGCAGTTTATCGGTTAGAGAGACCCAGTACTTC	CASSLSVRETQYF
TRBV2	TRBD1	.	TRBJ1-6	TGTGCCAGCAGTGAGGGACAGGGAGGATGGTCACCCCTCCACTTT	CASSEGQGGWSPLHF
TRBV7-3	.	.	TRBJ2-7	TGTGCCAGCAGCTTAAATACGGGGGGCCAGCAGTACTTC	CASSLNTGGQQYF
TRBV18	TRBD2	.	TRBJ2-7	TGTGCCAGCTCACCTCTCGGGGGGGACGAGCAGTACTTC	CASSPLGGDEQYF
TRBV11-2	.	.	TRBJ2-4	TGTGCCAGCGGAAAATGGGGGCTGGGCAAAAACATTCAGTACTTC	CASGKWGLGKNIQYF
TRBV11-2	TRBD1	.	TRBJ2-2	TGTGCCAGCAGCTTCCGGACAGGAGGCACCGGGGAGCTGTTTTTT	CASSFRTGGTGELFF
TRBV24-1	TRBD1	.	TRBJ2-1	TGTGCCACCAGTGATTTGGGAACAGGGGCCAACAATGAGCAGTTCTTC	CATSDLGTGANNEQFF
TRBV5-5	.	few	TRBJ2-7	TGTGCCAGCAGCTTACGACTCGCTTCCTACGAGCAGTACTTC	CASSLRLASYEQYF
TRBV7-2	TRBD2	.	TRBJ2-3	TGTGCCAGCAGCCTAAGCGGGAGCAGGGGAGATACGCAGTATTTT	CASSLSGSRGDTQYF
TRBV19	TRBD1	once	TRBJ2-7	TGTGCCAGTAGTAAGGACAGGGGCTCCTACGAGCAGTACTTC	CASSKDRGSYEQYF
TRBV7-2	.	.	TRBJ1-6	TGTGCCAGCAGCTACGCGGAGAATTCACCCCTCCACTTT	CASSYAENSPLHF
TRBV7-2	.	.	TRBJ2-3	TGTGCCAGCAGCTTAGACAGAGGGACGCAGTATTTT	CASSLDRGTQYF
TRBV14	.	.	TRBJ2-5	TGTGCCAGCAGCCAAGATGCGGAGACCCAGTACTTC	CASSQDAETQYF
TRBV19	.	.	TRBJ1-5	TGTGCCAGTAGTATGCAGGGTCCCAATCAGCCCCAGCATTTT	CASSMQGPNQPQHF
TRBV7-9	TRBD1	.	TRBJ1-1	TGTGCCAGCAGTCTGGGACAGGGTCGAGTGAAGACTGAAGCTTTCTTT	CASSLGQGRVKTEAFF
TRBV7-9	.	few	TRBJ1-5	TGTGCCAGCAGCGGCCGTGGTCCCCAGCATTTT	CASSGRGPQHF
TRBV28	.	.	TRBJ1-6	TGTGCCAGCAGTCCCACAGGGAGTTTGGATTCACCCCTCCACTTT	CASSPTGSLDSPLHF
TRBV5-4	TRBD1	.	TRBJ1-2	TGTGCCAGCAGCTACAGGACAGGGTCTTATGGCTACACCTTC	CASSYRTGSYGYTF
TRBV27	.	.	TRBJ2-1	TGTGCCAGCAGTTTATCGATTGCGGGGCCCAAGCATGAGCAGTTCTTC	CASSLSIAGPKHEQFF
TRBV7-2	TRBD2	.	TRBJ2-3	TGTGCCAGCAGCCCCCCTGGGGGGGGAGGGACAGATACGCAGTATTTT	CASSPPGGGGTDTQYF
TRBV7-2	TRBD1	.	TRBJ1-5	TGTGCCAGCAGCTGGGACAGGGATTATCAGCCCCAGCATTTT	CASSWDRDYQPQHF
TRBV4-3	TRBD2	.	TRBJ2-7	TGCGCCAGCAGCCAAGATGGGGGACTACCTAGACTCGAGCAGTACTTC	CASSQDGGLPRLEQYF
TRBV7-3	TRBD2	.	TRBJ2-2	TGTGCCAGCAGCTTAGGGACTAGCGGGAGCACCGGGGAGCTGTTTTTT	CASSLGTSGSTGELFF
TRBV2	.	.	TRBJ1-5	TGTGCCAGCAGACCCGACAGGAGCAATCAGCCCCAGCATTTT	CASRPDRSNQPQHF
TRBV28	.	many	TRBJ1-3	TGTGCCAGCACCTCTTTCCAGGGTGGAAACACCATATATTTT	CASTSFQGGNTIYF
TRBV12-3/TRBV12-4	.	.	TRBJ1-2	TGTGCCAGCACCCCGTGGGGGGGTAGCGGCTACACCTTC	CASTPWGGSGYTF
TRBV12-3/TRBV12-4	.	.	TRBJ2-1	TGTGCCAGCAGCCTTGGAGGAAATGAGCAGTTCTTC	CASSLGGNEQFF
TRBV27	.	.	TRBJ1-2	TGTGCCAGCAGTTTATCAGGAGGGCATGGCTACACCTTC	CASSLSGGHGYTF
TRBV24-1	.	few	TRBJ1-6	TGTGCCACCAGTCCCGGGCGACAGAATTCACCCCTCCACTTT	CATSPGRQNSPLHF
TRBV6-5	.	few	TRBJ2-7	TGTGCCAGCAGTTACTCACGGACACCCCCCTACGAGCAGTACTTC	CASSYSRTPPYEQYF
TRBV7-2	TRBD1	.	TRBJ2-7	TGTGCCAGCAGCTTAGGAGGGACAGGGCCCTCCTACGAGCAGTACTTC	CASSLGGTGPSYEQYF
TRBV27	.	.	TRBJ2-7	TGTGCCAGCAGTCCCGAGGGACTTCTTTTCTACGAGCAGTACTTC	CASSPEGLLFYEQYF
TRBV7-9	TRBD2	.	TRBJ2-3	TGTGCCAGCAGCGCCGGGACTAGCGGACGTCTGGTCACAGATACGCAGTATTTT	CASSAGTSGRLVTDTQYF
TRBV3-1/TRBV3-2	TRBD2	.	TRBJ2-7	TGTGCCAGCAGCCAAGGGACTAGTTACTCTCACGAGCAGTACTTC	CASSQGTSYSHEQYF
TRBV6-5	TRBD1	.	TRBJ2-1	TGTGCCAGCAGGGGACAGGGTAATGCAAATGAGCAGTTCTTC	CASRGQGNANEQFF
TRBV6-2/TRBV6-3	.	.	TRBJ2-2	TGTGCCAGCAGTTACGACTCAGGGTGGGACACCGGGGAGCTGTTTTTT	CASSYDSGWDTGELFF
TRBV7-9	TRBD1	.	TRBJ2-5	TGTGCCAGCAGCTCCGGGACAGGAATACAAGAGACCCAGTACTTC	CASSSGTGIQETQYF
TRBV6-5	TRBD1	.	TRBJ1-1	TGTGCCAGCAGTTTTACAGGGGGCGGTGAGACTGAAGCTTTCTTT	CASSFTGGGETEAFF
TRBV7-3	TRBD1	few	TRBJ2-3	TGTGCCAGCAGCTTCGGACAGGGGTATGGCACAGATACGCAGTATTTT	CASSFGQGYGTDTQYF
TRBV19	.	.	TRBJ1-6	TGTGCCAGTAGGAGTGCAGGGTTCGACGCGTTGGGTTCACCCCTCCACTTT	CASRSAGFDALGSPLHF
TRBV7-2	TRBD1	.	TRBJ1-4	TGTGCCAGCAGCTTAGGTGGCAGGGGGGATGAAAAACTGTTTTTT	CASSLGGRGDEKLFF
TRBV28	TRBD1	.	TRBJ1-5	TGTGCCAGCACTCGAGGGGGGACAGGGGCGGGACCCCAGCATTTT	CASTRGGTGAGPQHF
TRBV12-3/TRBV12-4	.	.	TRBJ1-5	TGTGCCAGCAGTTCCGGGCAGCCCCAGCATTTT	CASSSGQPQHF
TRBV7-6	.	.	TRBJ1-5	TGTGCCAGCAGCTTAGAGTGGCCCGCAGATCAGCCCCAGCATTTT	CASSLEWPADQPQHF
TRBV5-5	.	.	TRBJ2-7	TGTGCCAGCAGTGGGTTGGGGGCGGCCTTATCGGGTAAGCAGCAGTACTTC	CASSGLGAALSGKQQYF
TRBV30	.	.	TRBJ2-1	TGTGCCTGGAGTGTACAACAGGGTGGGCAGTTCTTC	CAWSVQQGGQFF
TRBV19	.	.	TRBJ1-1	TGTGCCACCCGGTTGGTGACTGAAGCTTTCTTT	CATRLVTEAFF
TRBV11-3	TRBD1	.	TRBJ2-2	TGTGCCAGCAGCTCAGACAGGGGGCGCAGGGGCACCGGGGAGCTGTTTTTT	CASSSDRGRRGTGELFF